This T cell receptor (beta chain) was recovered during a study of cytomegalovirus exposure and HLA in healthy donors. Study context: There were 88 million or so unique TCRs (from HLA-typed donors) in an early data release.

On this clone: Its antigen is not identified.

PCR primers comprised 60 Vbeta and 13 Jbeta primers. Method: immunoSEQ multiplex PCR; TCRdb's copy keeps in-frame clones and lacks some. Its table records about 130,000 clones. Study-wide points: As was reported, the HLA-A and HLA-B alleles of most subjects were accurately predicted from TCR beta sequences. Later analysis showed most CMV-associated TCR beta chains appearing HLA-restricted. There were several of the most significant clusters that appeared linked to common viral pathogens in a later analysis.

The receptor was derived from a man aged 35 to 55 in good health and CMV-seronegative. The source material was PBMCs.

The DNA of the CDR3 is TGTGCCAGCAGCGCGCGACAGGGAGTAATCGGGGAGCTGTTTTTT. Translation gives CASSARQGVIGELFF. The chain combines TRBV7-8 with TRBJ2-2; 7 nucleotides line up with TRBD1. CDR1 and CDR2 from the germline V gene are SGHVS and FQNEAQ. This CDR3 comprises 15 residues. With 5 bases clipped from V and 7 bases from J, the junction kept 10 bases outside the gene matches.